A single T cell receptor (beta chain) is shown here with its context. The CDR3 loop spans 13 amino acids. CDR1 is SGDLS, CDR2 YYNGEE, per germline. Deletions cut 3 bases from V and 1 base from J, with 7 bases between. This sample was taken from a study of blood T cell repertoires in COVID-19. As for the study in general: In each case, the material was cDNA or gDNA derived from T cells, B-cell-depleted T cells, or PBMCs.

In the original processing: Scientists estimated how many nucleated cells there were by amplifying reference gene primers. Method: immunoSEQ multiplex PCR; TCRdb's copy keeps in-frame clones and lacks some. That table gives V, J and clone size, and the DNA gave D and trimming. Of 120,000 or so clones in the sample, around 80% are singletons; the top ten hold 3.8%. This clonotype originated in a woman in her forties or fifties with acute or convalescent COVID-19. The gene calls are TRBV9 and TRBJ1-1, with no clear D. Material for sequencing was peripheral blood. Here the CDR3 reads CASSGAPNTEAFF. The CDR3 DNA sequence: TGTGCCAGCAGCGGGGCCCCGAACACTGAAGCTTTCTTT.